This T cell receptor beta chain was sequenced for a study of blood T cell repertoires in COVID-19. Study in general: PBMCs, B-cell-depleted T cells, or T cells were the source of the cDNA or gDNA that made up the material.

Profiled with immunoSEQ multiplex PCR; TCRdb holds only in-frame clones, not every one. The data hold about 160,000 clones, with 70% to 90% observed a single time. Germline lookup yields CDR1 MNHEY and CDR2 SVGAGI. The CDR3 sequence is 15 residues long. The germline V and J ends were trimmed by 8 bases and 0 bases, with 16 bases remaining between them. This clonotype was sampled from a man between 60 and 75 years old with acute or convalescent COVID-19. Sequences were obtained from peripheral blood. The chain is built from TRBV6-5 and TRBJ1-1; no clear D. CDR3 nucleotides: TGTGCCAGCTGCCGGGAGCTAAACTTGAACACTGAAGCTTTCTTT. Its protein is CASCRELNLNTEAFF.